The 29 T cell receptor beta chains listed next were all sequenced from one sample in a study of long-term antiretroviral therapy in people with HIV. Version v3.0 of the immunoSEQ assay ran at survey level. The protocol was immunoSEQ multiplex PCR, while the TCRdb copy is restricted to in-frame clones and leaves out a portion. The sample lists approximately 16,000 clones; approximately 84% were seen once. The sequenced sample was unsorted PBMCs, obtained 0.5 years after starting antiretroviral therapy. These receptor sequences come from a woman between 40 and 55 years old with HIV.

This clone was detected a few times. V gene TRBV28 combines with J gene TRBJ2-7; no clear D. This CDR3 has 14 amino acids. Trimming cost V 3 bases and J 6 bases, with 15 bases left between them. The germline gives CDR1 MDHEN, CDR2 SYDVKM. CDR3 loop: CASSLVASPTEQYF. In DNA, the CDR3 is TGTGCCAGCAGTTTGGTGGCTTCCCCAACCGAGCAGTACTTC.

CDR3 protein: CASSPAGTTSGEQYF. The CDR3, as DNA: TGTGCCAGCAGCCCCGCCGGGACTACATCTGGGGAGCAGTACTTC. This chain connects TRBV11-2 to TRBJ2-7, with 7 bases lining up with TRBD2. This CDR3 comprises 15 residues. With V trimmed by 5 bases and J by 7 bases, 14 bases remained unmatched. The germline gives CDR1 SGHAT, CDR2 FQNNGV.

This chain links TRBV7-2 with TRBJ1-3; D gene unclear. This CDR3 region has 17 residues. V lost 6 bases to trimming and J lost 1 base, with 19 bases between them. Germline assignment: CDR1 SGHTA and CDR2 FQGNSA. The CDR3, as DNA: TGTGCCAGCAGTCCGGGCCCCGGACCCGCATCTGGAAACACCATATATTTT. It yields the protein CASSPGPGPASGNTIYF. The full variable domain, completed using reference TRBV7-2 and TRBJ1-3, is GAGVSQSPSNKVTEKGKDVELRCDPISGHTALYWYRQSLGQGLEFLIYFQGNSAPDKSGLPSDRFSAERTGGSVSTLTIQRTQQEDSAVYLCASSPGPGPASGNTIYFGEGSWLTVV.

This chain uses TRBV28 with TRBJ1-2; D gene ambiguous. The V gene's germline CDR1 is MDHEN and CDR2 SYDVKM. This CDR3 spans 11 amino acids. Trimming left V 3 bases short and J 4 bases short, with 3 bases between. Here the CDR3 reads CASSLAYGYTF. In nucleotides, the CDR3 is TGTGCCAGCAGTTTGGCCTATGGCTACACCTTC.

J is TRBJ1-5 and V is TRBV15; possibly TRBD1 for D (5 bases). V was cut by 9 bases and J by 4 bases, with 10 bases left in between. The CDR3 contains 12 residues. Germline values: CDR1 LNHNV, CDR2 YYDKDF (reference sequence). The CDR3 DNA follows: TGTGCCACAAAGGAGGGGAATCAGCCCCAGCATTTT. It codes for CATKEGNQPQHF.

The J gene is TRBJ2-1, the V gene TRBV30, with TRBD1 as a possible D gene (5 bases). CDR1 is GTSNPN, CDR2 SVGIG, per germline (reference sequence). This CDR3 is 13 amino acids long. V was clipped by 1 base and J by 5 bases, with 9 bases between them. The CDR3 DNA reads as TGTGCCTGGAGTGAGGGGTTTCACAATGAGCAGTTCTTC. This encodes CAWSEGFHNEQFF.

In its sample, this clone was seen a few times. The CDR3 nucleotides read TGTGCCAGCAGCTTATTAACTAGCGGGTCTTCCTACGAGCAGTACTTC. It is translated as CASSLLTSGSSYEQYF. The genes are TRBV7-6 and TRBJ2-7; TRBD2 matches at 9 bases. The length of the CDR3 is 16 residues. From germline, CDR1 is SGHVS and CDR2 FNYEAQ. Germline trimming cut 2 bases from V and 1 base from J; bases unmatched to any gene: 6.

The chain couples TRBV27 to TRBJ1-5; D uncertain. Looked up from germline, CDR1 is MNHEY and CDR2 is SMNVEV (reference sequence). The CDR3 has 14 amino acids. V lost 3 bases to trimming and J lost 0 bases, with 6 bases between them. The CDR3 DNA is TGTGCCAGCAGTTTTTCCGCTAGCAATCAGCCCCAGCATTTT. Translation: CASSFSASNQPQHF.

The DNA of the CDR3 is TGTGCCACCAGCAGAGGGGGGGCCAATGAAAAACTGTTTTTT. Residues: CATSRGGANEKLFF. The chain employs TRBV15 and TRBJ1-4, with D possibly matching TRBD1 (6 bases). The CDR3 sequence is 14 residues long. Germline assignment: CDR1 LNHNV and CDR2 YYDKDF (reference sequence). The V end was cut by 1 base, the J end by 5 bases, with 8 bases between.

The chain joins TRBV9 to TRBJ2-1, with 9 positions matching TRBD2. Trimming at V came to 4 bases and at J to 5 bases, leaving 7 bases not matched to a gene. The germline CDR1 and CDR2 sequences are SGDLS and YYNGEE. The CDR3 runs 15 residues. The CDR3 loop reads CASSLGVAGDNEQFF. The CDR3, as DNA: TGTGCCAGCAGCCTTGGGGTAGCGGGGGACAATGAGCAGTTCTTC.

CDR3: CASSLGATNTEAFF. CDR3 nucleotide sequence: TGTGCCAGCAGCTTAGGGGCAACGAACACTGAAGCTTTCTTT. V is TRBV7-9 and J is TRBJ1-1; D is unclear. The V and J ends lost 1 base and 1 base respectively, with 7 bases between them. The length of the CDR3 is 14 residues. Looked up from germline, CDR1 is SEHNR and CDR2 is FQNEAQ (reference sequence). The full variable domain, completed using reference TRBV7-9 and TRBJ1-1, is DTGVSQNPRHKITKRGQNVTFRCDPISEHNRLYWYRQTLGQGPEFLTYFQNEAQLEKSRLLSDRFSAERPKGSFSTLEIQRTEQGDSAMYLCASSLGATNTEAFFGQGTRLTVV.

This chain joins TRBV7-6 and TRBJ2-2; no clear D. This CDR3 spans 14 amino acids. Germline CDR1 reads SGHVS; CDR2 reads FNYEAQ. Trimming cost V 1 base and J 1 base, with 4 bases left between them. The CDR3 is CASSLVGNTGELFF. As DNA, the CDR3 is TGTGCCAGCAGCTTAGTGGGGAACACCGGGGAGCTGTTTTTT.

The chain combines TRBV27 with TRBJ2-7; 8 nucleotides line up with TRBD2. V was pared by 3 bases and J by 4 bases, with 5 bases of the junction left unmatched. The V gene's germline CDR1 is MNHEY and CDR2 SMNVEV (reference sequence). This CDR3 spans 14 amino acids. DNA of the CDR3: TGTGCCAGCAGTTTCCGACCGGGAGGGTACGAGCAGTACTTC. Amino acids: CASSFRPGGYEQYF.

This chain uses TRBV28 with TRBJ2-7; tentative D call: TRBD1 (5 bases). The CDR3 totals 15 residues. Germline V gene data show CDR1 as MDHEN and CDR2 as SYDVKM. V was clipped by 7 bases and J by 2 bases, with 18 bases between them. As DNA, the CDR3 is TGTGCCAGCACCACAGAAGGGGCCCGGGCCTACGAGCAGTACTTC. It translates to CASTTEGARAYEQYF.

The rearrangement uses TRBV19 and TRBJ2-1; a weak D match, TRBD2 (6 bases). This CDR3 has 16 residues. Germline CDR1 and CDR2: LNHDA and SQIVND (reference sequence). V lost 3 bases and J 0 bases, leaving 12 bases between the germline ends. The CDR3 loop reads CASSILAGRSYNEQFF. CDR3 in DNA: TGTGCCAGTAGTATCCTCGCGGGACGCTCCTACAATGAGCAGTTCTTC.

The J gene is TRBJ2-5, the V gene TRBV7-9; D is uncertain. The J call is in doubt because the DNA end fits TRBJ2-7 better. Germline V gene data show CDR1 as SEHNR and CDR2 as FQNEAQ (reference sequence). This CDR3 is built from 11 residues. CDR3 DNA: TGTGCCAGCAGCACAACTTACGAGCAGTACTTC. It translates to CASSTTYEQYF.

The chain uses TRBV15 and TRBJ1-4; 7 bases align to TRBD1. Unmatched junction bases numbered 4, after V lost 5 bases and J lost 1 base. Per the germline V gene, CDR1 is LNHNV and CDR2 is YYDKDF (reference sequence). The CDR3 runs 15 residues. This chain's CDR3 is CATSGRGVTNEKLFF. DNA of the CDR3: TGTGCCACCAGCGGCAGGGGGGTAACTAATGAAAAACTGTTTTTT.

V gene TRBV6-6 combines with J gene TRBJ1-4; the D gene is possibly TRBD1 (6 bases). Germline assignment: CDR1 MNHNY and CDR2 SVGAGI (reference sequence). The V gene lost 7 bases and the J gene lost 4 bases, with 16 bases spanning the gap. The CDR3 sequence is 15 residues long. CDR3 residues: CASTTPGGRNEKLFF. In nucleotides, the CDR3 is TGTGCCAGCACGACACCGGGGGGCCGTAATGAAAAACTGTTTTTT.

The chain has TRBV28 and TRBJ2-3; weak D call: TRBD2 (6 bases). Germline values: CDR1 MDHEN, CDR2 SYDVKM. V was cut by 5 bases and J by 1 base, with 13 bases left in between. The CDR3 has 15 residues. The CDR3 bases are TGTGCCAGCAGTCAAACGGGAGTGGGCACAGATACGCAGTATTTT. Amino acid sequence: CASSQTGVGTDTQYF.

Comments on this clone: One end of the junction does not line up with germline, which may come from a read error. This sequence joins TRBV7-7 and TRBJ2-7; D might be TRBD2 (5 bases). CDR3 length: 13 amino acids. Germline-derived CDR1 and CDR2 are SSHAT and FNYEAQ (reference sequence). Here the CDR3 DNA reads TGTGCTAGCAGCTTAGGATGGGGAGACGAGCAGTACTTC. It yields the protein CASSLGWGDEQYF.

The V and J genes are TRBV6-1 and TRBJ2-1, with D possibly TRBD1 on 5 matching bases. This CDR3 comprises 15 residues. With 6 bases removed from V and 3 bases from J, the gap between germline ends came to 15 bases. Germline V gene sequence: CDR1 MNHNS, CDR2 SASEGT. CDR3 sequence (DNA): TGTGCCAGCAGAAAAACGCTCGACAGCTACAATGAGCAGTTCTTC. Translation: CASRKTLDSYNEQFF.

CDR3: CSVLGQLPYGYTF. For the CDR3, the DNA is TGCAGCGTCTTGGGACAGCTGCCCTATGGCTACACCTTC. The chain carries TRBV29-1 and TRBJ1-2; 7 bases agree with TRBD1. CDR1 SQVTM and CDR2 ANQGSEA come from the germline V gene. Unmatched junction bases numbered 8, after V lost 6 bases and J lost 4 bases. The CDR3 spans 13 residues.

This chain joins TRBV6-6 and TRBJ1-1; 8 bases are a match to TRBD1. CDR3 size: 14 residues. V lost 7 bases and J lost 5; bases outside the gene matches: 9. Germline values: CDR1 MNHNY, CDR2 SVGAGI (reference sequence). The CDR3 reads CASTLDRARTEAFF. The CDR3 DNA reads as TGTGCCAGCACCCTGGACAGGGCCCGAACTGAAGCTTTCTTT.

The chain recombines TRBV4-3 with TRBJ2-3; TRBD2 agrees at 11 bases. The CDR3 consists of 16 residues. Trimming took 0 bases from V and 1 from J; bases not matched to a gene: 0. Germline lookup yields CDR1 LGHNA and CDR2 YSLEER. The CDR3 reads CASSQEGLAGTDTQYF. CDR3 DNA sequence: TGCGCCAGCAGCCAAGAGGGACTAGCGGGCACAGATACGCAGTATTTT.

This clone was seen once. J is TRBJ1-4 and V is TRBV25-1; 10 bases are a match to TRBD1. Germline lookup yields CDR1 MGHDK and CDR2 SYGVNS. The J segment lost 7 bases and the V segment lost 4 bases, leaving 6 bases of the junction unmatched. This CDR3 spans 15 amino acids. The CDR3 here is CASSAWDRGGEKLFF. The CDR3 coding sequence is TGTGCCAGCAGTGCATGGGACAGGGGAGGTGAAAAACTGTTTTTT. Full variable domain (rest looked up from reference TRBV25-1 and TRBJ1-4): EADIYQTPRYLVIGTGKKITLECSQTMGHDKMYWYQQDPGMELHLIHYSYGVNSTEKGDLSSESTVSRIRTEHFPLTLESARPSHTSQYLCASSAWDRGGEKLFFGSGTQLSVL.

V and J are TRBV5-4 and TRBJ2-3, with 15 nucleotides matching TRBD2. V dropped 3 bases and J dropped 4; count of bases not matched to a gene: 3. The CDR3 is 16 residues long. Germline V lookup: CDR1 SGHNT, CDR2 YYREEE (reference sequence). DNA of the CDR3: TGTGCCAGCAGCTCCGGACTAGCGGGAGGGCCAGATACGCAGTATTTT. Translated: CASSSGLAGGPDTQYF.

The CDR3 region has the DNA TGTGCCAGCAGTATCCAAGGGGCGGTTGAAGCTTTCTTT. This gives the protein CASSIQGAVEAFF. V is TRBV2 and J is TRBJ1-1; a weak D match, TRBD1 (5 bases). V was pared by 5 bases and J by 7 bases, with 14 bases between. The germline V gene encodes CDR1 SNHLY and CDR2 FYNNEI. This CDR3 is 13 amino acids long.

This chain links TRBV19 with TRBJ2-7; D assignment may be TRBD1 or TRBD2 (5 bases each). The ends were cut back, 5 bases at V and 3 bases at J, with 20 bases in the middle. The CDR3 is made up of 16 amino acids. Germline-derived CDR1 and CDR2 are LNHDA and SQIVND (reference sequence). CDR3 in DNA: TGTGCCAGTAGTCGCAATGCAGGGACCGAAAGCTACGAGCAGTACTTC. This sequence encodes CASSRNAGTESYEQYF.

CDR3 DNA: TGTGCCAGCAGCTTATGGGCCGGGGAGCTGTTTTTT. The encoded protein is CASSLWAGELFF. The rearrangement joins TRBV7-9 to TRBJ2-2; D remains unclear. The CDR3 loop spans 12 amino acids. Per germline, CDR1 SEHNR and CDR2 FQNEAQ (reference sequence). Trimming shortened V by 2 bases and J by 6 bases, and 4 bases separated the two germline ends. The whole variable domain, filled in from reference TRBV7-9 and TRBJ2-2, reads DTGVSQNPRHKITKRGQNVTFRCDPISEHNRLYWYRQTLGQGPEFLTYFQNEAQLEKSRLLSDRFSAERPKGSFSTLEIQRTEQGDSAMYLCASSLWAGELFFGEGSRLTVL.